In this sample, the clone carrying this T cell receptor (beta chain) is medium-sized. The record originates from a study of blood T cell repertoires in COVID-19. For the study at large: Nucleic acid was either cDNA or gDNA, and it came from T cells, B-cell-depleted T cells, or PBMCs.

The trim removed 5 bases at V and 6 bases at J, leaving 4 bases unmatched. Looked up from germline, CDR1 is LGHNT and CDR2 is FRNRAP. CDR3 length: 13 residues. Generated by immunoSEQ multiplex PCR, the TCRdb table keeps only in-frame clones and is missing some. The sample lists approximately 130,000 clones; just under 85% were seen once. Material: peripheral blood. The chain links TRBV12-5 to TRBJ1-2; 9 nucleotides agree with TRBD1. The TCR comes from a human donor in a cohort sampled during active COVID-19. The CDR3 DNA follows: TGTGCTAGTGGTATCACAGGGGGCGATGGCTACACCTTC. Amino acid sequence: CASGITGGDGYTF.